The 13 T cell receptor beta chains below were found in one sample sequenced in a study of Tregs in tolerant kidney transplant recipients (dated by TCRdb to the late 2010s). The library was produced with the immunoSEQ multiplex PCR assay. TCRdb took this table from immuneACCESS and kept in-frame rearrangements with V and J called. Such tables lack part of the clones; where checked against another copy, unresolved V genes explain under half of the gap, and the rest is unexplained. Present in this sample are about 240,000 clones, around 81% of which were seen just once. Clones ranked in the top ten supply about 0.68% of the sample. Input material: CD4+ T cells from blood. The origin of the receptors is a human donor in good health.

The chain has TRBV9 and TRBJ1-5; 9 nucleotides line up with TRBD1. From germline, CDR1 is SGDLS and CDR2 YYNGEE. There are 15 residues in the CDR3. V lost 0 bases and J lost 5; bases outside the gene matches: 3. CDR3 bases: TGTGCCAGCAGCGTAGCGGGACAGGGTGATCAGCCCCAGCATTTT. Its translation: CASSVAGQGDQPQHF.

This chain connects TRBV4-1 to TRBJ1-4; D possibly corresponds to TRBD1 (5 bases). CDR1 MGHRA and CDR2 YSYEKL come from the germline V gene. There are 18 residues in the CDR3. Between the trimmed V and J ends, which lost 1 base and 0 bases, there was a span of 15 bases. In DNA form, the CDR3 reads TGCGCCAGCAGCCAAGGGGACCACAACCGGGCAACTAATGAAAAACTGTTTTTT. As protein: CASSQGDHNRATNEKLFF.

The chain carries TRBV6-1 and TRBJ2-7, with 9 bases aligning to TRBD1. This CDR3 has 14 amino acids. The germline CDR1 and CDR2 sequences are MNHNS and SASEGT. The V segment lost 6 bases and the J segment 3 bases; nucleotides outside the gene matches: 6. CDR3 in amino acids: CASRYRGQYYEQYF. The DNA of the CDR3 is TGTGCCAGCAGGTACAGGGGGCAATACTACGAGCAGTACTTC.

The V call is TRBV7-2, the J call TRBJ2-7, with a weak D call TRBD2 (6 bases). The ends were cut back, 1 base at V and 2 bases at J, with 12 bases in the middle. The CDR3 consists of 15 residues. Germline CDR1 SGHTA, CDR2 FQGNSA. The DNA of the CDR3 is TGTGCCAGCAGCTTAGGGATTAGCGGAACCTACGAGCAGTACTTC. The encoded protein is CASSLGISGTYEQYF.

The chain uses TRBV19 and TRBJ1-3, with TRBD1 as a possible D gene (6 bases). The length of the CDR3 is 14 residues. V was shortened by 8 bases and J by 0 bases, with 11 bases between the two germline ends. CDR1 is LNHDA and CDR2 is SQIVND in the germline V gene (reference sequence). In DNA form, the CDR3 reads TGTGCCAGTTACGACAGGAGCTCTGGAAACACCATATATTTT. Translating gives CASYDRSSGNTIYF.

This clone was seen once. The chain employs TRBV27 and TRBJ2-7, with 12 bases that match TRBD2. J gave up 4 bases and V 5 bases, and 6 bases lay outside the gene matches. Germline V gene data show CDR1 as MNHEY and CDR2 as SMNVEV (reference sequence). This CDR3 is 15 amino acids long. CDR3: CASSPGLAGNYEQYF. The CDR3 DNA sequence: TGTGCCAGCAGTCCGGGACTAGCGGGTAATTACGAGCAGTACTTC.

CDR3 loop: CASSRGTSETYEQYF. CDR3 bases: TGCGCCAGCTCCCGAGGGACTAGCGAGACCTACGAGCAGTACTTC. This sequence joins TRBV5-1 and TRBJ2-7; 10 bases are a match to TRBD2. CDR1 and CDR2 (germline): SGHRS, YFSETQ. V gave up 7 bases and J gave up 2 bases; unmatched junction bases: 9. The length of the CDR3 is 15 residues.

The rearrangement uses TRBV11-2 and TRBJ2-1, with D tentatively TRBD2 (6 bases). The germline V and J ends were trimmed by 5 bases and 7 bases, with 18 bases remaining between them. CDR3 size: 15 residues. CDR1 SGHAT and CDR2 FQNNGV come from the germline V gene. CDR3 protein: CASSTRRDSGNEQFF. The CDR3 nucleotides read TGTGCCAGCAGCACCCGCCGGGACTCAGGAAATGAGCAGTTCTTC.

The V gene is TRBV7-9, the J gene TRBJ2-7; D could derive from TRBD1 or TRBD2 (5 bases each). The V end lost 0 bases, the J end lost 2 bases, and 17 bases lay between the germline ends. This CDR3 has 17 amino acids. Germline loops: CDR1 SEHNR, CDR2 FQNEAQ (reference sequence). This CDR3 is CASSLALTRDEAYEQYF. The CDR3 coding sequence is TGTGCCAGCAGCTTAGCCTTAACACGGGACGAAGCCTACGAGCAGTACTTC.

The table lists this clone with a few counts. This sequence joins TRBV27 and TRBJ1-2; tentatively, D is TRBD1 (6 bases). CDR1 is MNHEY and CDR2 is SMNVEV in the germline V gene (reference sequence). The CDR3 has 16 amino acids. V lost 5 bases, J lost 3 bases, and 19 bases lay in between. CDR3 coding DNA: TGTGCCAGCAGTCCACGTGCTGGGGGCGCAGACTATGGCTACACCTTC. The encoded protein is CASSPRAGGADYGYTF.

J is TRBJ2-5 and V is TRBV5-4; the match to TRBD2 covers 10 bases. Unmatched junction bases numbered 2, after V lost 4 bases and J lost 2 bases. The CDR3 consists of 14 residues. The germline CDR1 and CDR2 sequences are SGHNT and YYREEE (reference sequence). The CDR3 region has the DNA TGTGCCAGCAGCACAGCGGGAGGGCAAGAGACCCAGTACTTC. Protein sequence: CASSTAGGQETQYF. Full variable domain (rest looked up from reference TRBV5-4 and TRBJ2-5): ETGVTQSPTHLIKTRGQQVTLRCSSQSGHNTVSWYQQALGQGPQFIFQYYREEENGRGNFPPRFSGLQFPNYSSELNVNALELDDSALYLCASSTAGGQETQYFGPGTRLLVL.

V and J are TRBV30 and TRBJ1-2; possibly TRBD1 for D (5 bases). Looked up from germline, CDR1 is GTSNPN and CDR2 is SVGIG (reference sequence). The CDR3 is 15 residues long. Trimming shortened V by 0 bases and J by 7 bases, and 18 bases separated the two germline ends. Written as DNA, the CDR3 is TGTGCCTGGAGTGTGGGGACGGGGACTAGGGCTGGCTACACCTTC. This codes for CAWSVGTGTRAGYTF.

Of note for this clone: The junction does not match germline at one end; this may be a read error. The chain joins TRBV7-2 to TRBJ2-7; the match to TRBD1 covers 7 bases. The germline gives CDR1 SGHTA, CDR2 FQGNSA. The CDR3 is made up of 17 amino acids. The CDR3 bases are TGTGCCAGCTGCTTATTTCGGGGACCTGACAGGGCCTACGAGCAGTACTTC. Amino acid sequence: CASCLFRGPDRAYEQYF.